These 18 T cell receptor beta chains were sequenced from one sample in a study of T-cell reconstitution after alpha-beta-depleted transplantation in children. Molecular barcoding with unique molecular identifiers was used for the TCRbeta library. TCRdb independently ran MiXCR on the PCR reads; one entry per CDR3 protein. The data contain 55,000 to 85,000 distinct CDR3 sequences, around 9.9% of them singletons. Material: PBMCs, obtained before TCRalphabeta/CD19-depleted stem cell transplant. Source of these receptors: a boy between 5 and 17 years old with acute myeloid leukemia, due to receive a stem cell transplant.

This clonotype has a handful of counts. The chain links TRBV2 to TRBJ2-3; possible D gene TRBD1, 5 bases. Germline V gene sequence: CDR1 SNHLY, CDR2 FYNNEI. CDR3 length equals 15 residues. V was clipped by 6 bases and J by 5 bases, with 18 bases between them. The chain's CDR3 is CASSREQAYIDTQYF. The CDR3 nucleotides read TGTGCCAGCAGCAGAGAACAGGCCTATATAGATACGCAGTATTTT.

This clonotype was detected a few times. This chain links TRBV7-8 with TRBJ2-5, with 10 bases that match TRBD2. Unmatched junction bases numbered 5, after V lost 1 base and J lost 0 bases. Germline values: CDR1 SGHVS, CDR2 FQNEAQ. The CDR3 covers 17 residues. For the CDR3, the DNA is TGTGCCAGCAGCTTAGGCCTTAGCGGGGGGTACCAAGAGACCCAGTACTTC. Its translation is CASSLGLSGGYQETQYF.

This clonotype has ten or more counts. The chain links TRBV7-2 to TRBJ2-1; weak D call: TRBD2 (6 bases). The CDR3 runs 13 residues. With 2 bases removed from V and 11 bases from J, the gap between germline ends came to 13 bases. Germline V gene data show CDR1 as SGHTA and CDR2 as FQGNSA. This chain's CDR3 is CASSLLAPPQQFF. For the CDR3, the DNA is TGTGCCAGCAGCTTACTAGCGCCCCCCCAGCAGTTCTTC.

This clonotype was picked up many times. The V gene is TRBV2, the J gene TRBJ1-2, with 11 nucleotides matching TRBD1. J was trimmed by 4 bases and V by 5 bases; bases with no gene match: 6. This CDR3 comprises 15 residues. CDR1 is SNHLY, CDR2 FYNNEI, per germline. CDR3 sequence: CASSPWTGGSYGYTF. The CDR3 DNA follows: TGTGCCAGCAGTCCCTGGACAGGGGGCTCCTATGGCTACACCTTC.

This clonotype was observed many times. The CDR3 region has the DNA TGTGCCAGCAGCTTAGTTCTGGTCGAGCAGTTCTTC. Protein sequence: CASSLVLVEQFF. V gene TRBV7-9 combines with J gene TRBJ2-1, with no clear D. Germline CDR1 is SEHNR and CDR2 is FQNEAQ (reference sequence). The V and J ends lost 1 base and 10 bases respectively, with 8 bases between them. This CDR3 spans 12 amino acids.

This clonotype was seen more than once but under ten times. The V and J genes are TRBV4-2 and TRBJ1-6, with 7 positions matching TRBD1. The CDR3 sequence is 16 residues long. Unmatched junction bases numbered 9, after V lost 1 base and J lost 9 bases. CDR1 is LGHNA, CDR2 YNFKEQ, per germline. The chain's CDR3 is CASSQARTGLGSPLHF. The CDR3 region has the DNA TGTGCCAGCAGCCAAGCCCGGACAGGTCTGGGTTCACCCCTCCACTTT.

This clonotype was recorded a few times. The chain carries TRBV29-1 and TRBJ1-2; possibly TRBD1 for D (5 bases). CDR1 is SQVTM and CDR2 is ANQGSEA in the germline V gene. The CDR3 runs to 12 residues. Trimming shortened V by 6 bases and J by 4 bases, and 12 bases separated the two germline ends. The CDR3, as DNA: TGCAGCGTGGGGACGCTCTTCTATGGCTACACCTTC. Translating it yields CSVGTLFYGYTF.

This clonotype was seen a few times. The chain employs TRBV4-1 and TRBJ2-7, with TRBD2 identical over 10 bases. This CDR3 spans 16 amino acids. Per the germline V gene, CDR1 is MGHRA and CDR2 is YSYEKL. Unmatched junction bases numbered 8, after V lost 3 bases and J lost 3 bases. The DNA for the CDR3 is TGCGCCAGCAGCCAGGCCAGCGGGAGGGCCCTCTACGAGCAGTACTTC. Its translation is CASSQASGRALYEQYF.

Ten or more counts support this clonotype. The CDR3 sequence: CSARDAGWGTQETQYF. DNA of the CDR3: TGCAGTGCTAGAGACGCGGGATGGGGGACCCAAGAGACCCAGTACTTC. The chain joins TRBV20-1 to TRBJ2-5; possible D gene TRBD2, 6 bases. The CDR3 length is 16 residues. The germline V gene encodes CDR1 DFQATT and CDR2 SNEGSKA (reference sequence). The V and J ends lost 0 bases and 1 base respectively, with 15 bases between them.

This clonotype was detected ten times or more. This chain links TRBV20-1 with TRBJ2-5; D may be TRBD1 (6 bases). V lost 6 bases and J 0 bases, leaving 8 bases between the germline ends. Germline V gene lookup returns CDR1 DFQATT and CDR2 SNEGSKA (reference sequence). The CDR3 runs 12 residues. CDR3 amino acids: CSATGHQETQYF. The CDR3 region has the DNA TGCAGTGCAACAGGGCACCAAGAGACCCAGTACTTC.

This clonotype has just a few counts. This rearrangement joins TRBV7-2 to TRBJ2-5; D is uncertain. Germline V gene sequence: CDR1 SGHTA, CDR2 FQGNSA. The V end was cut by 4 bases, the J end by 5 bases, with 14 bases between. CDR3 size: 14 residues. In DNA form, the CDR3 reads TGTGCCAGCAGCTCTTTCAGCTCTGCGGAGACCCAGTACTTC. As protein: CASSSFSSAETQYF.

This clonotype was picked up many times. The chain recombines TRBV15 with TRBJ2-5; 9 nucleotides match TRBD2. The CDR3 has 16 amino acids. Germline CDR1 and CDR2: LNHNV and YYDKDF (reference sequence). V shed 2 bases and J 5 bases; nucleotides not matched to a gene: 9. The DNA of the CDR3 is TGTGCCACCAGCAGAATGGGGAGCCTAGCGGGGGAGACCCAGTACTTC. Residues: CATSRMGSLAGETQYF.

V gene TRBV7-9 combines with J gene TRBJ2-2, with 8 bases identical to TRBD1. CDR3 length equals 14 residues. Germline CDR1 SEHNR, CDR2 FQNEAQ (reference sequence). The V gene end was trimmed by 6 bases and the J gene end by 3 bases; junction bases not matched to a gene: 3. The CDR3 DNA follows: TGTGCCAGCAGGGACAGGGTCGACACCGGGGAGCTGTTTTTT. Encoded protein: CASRDRVDTGELFF.

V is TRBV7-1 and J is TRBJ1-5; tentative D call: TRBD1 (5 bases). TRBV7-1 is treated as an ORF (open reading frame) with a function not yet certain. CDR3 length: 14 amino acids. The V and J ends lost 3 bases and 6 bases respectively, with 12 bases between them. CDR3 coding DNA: TGTGCCAGCAGCTCCGGCAGGGTGTTTCAGCCCCAGCATTTT. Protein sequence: CASSSGRVFQPQHF.

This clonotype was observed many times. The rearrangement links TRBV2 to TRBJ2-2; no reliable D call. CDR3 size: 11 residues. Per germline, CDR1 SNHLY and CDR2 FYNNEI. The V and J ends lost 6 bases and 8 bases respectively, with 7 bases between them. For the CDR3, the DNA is TGTGCCAGCAGAAGAACTGGGGAGCTGTTTTTT. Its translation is CASRRTGELFF. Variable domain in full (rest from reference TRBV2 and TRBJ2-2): EPEVTQTPSHQVTQMGQEVILRCVPISNHLYFYWYRQILGQKVEFLVSFYNNEISEKSEIFDDQFSVERPDGSNFTLKIRSTKLEDSAMYFCASRRTGELFFGEGSRLTVL.

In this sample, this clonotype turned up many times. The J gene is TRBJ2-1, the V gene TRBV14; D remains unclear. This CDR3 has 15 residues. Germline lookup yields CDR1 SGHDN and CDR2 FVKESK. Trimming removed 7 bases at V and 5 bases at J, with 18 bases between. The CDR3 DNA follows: TGTGCCAGCAACCGGGTCCCAATTCCAAACAATGAGCAGTTCTTC. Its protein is CASNRVPIPNNEQFF.

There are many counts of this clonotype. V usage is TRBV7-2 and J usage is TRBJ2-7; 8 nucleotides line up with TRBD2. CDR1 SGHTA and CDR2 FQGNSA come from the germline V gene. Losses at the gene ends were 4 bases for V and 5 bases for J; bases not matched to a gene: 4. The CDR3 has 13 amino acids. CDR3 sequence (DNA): TGTGCCAGCAGCTCCCGGGGGGGCCACGAGCAGTACTTC. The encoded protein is CASSSRGGHEQYF.

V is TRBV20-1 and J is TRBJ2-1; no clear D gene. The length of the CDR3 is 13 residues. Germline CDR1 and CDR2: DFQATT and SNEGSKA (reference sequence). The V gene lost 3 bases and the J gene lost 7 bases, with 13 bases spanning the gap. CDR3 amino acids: CSARPGLGNEQFF. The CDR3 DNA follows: TGCAGTGCTAGGCCCGGGCTTGGGAATGAGCAGTTCTTC.